Shown below are 7 T cell receptor beta chains from a single sample sequenced in a study of blood T cells in healthy people across ages. Primed by a sample-barcoded 5' primer and a J-beta primer mix, a second PCR proceeded for about 6 to 11 cycles. TCRdb reprocessed the 5' RACE reads via MiXCR and lists one record per CDR3 protein. The sample lists roughly 1,300,000 distinct CDR3 sequences, around 55% occurring once. Sequenced: blood. These receptors all come from a man aged 18 to 29 in good health.

This chain joins TRBV11-2 and TRBJ2-7; D may correspond to TRBD1 or TRBD2 (5 bases each). The CDR3 is made up of 14 amino acids. Germline V lookup: CDR1 SGHAT, CDR2 FQNNGV. V lost 4 bases to trimming and J lost 7 bases, with 17 bases between them. CDR3 nucleotide sequence: TGTGCCAGCAGCTCTCTAGCAAGGGGAAATGAGCAGTACTTC. This encodes CASSSLARGNEQYF.

J is TRBJ2-7 and V is TRBV20-1; the D gene is possibly TRBD1 (6 bases). Between the trimmed V and J ends, which lost 3 bases and 0 bases, there was a span of 9 bases. CDR3 length equals 13 residues. The germline V gene has CDR1 DFQATT and CDR2 SNEGSKA (reference sequence). CDR3 nucleotide sequence: TGCAGTGCTAGTGAGGGGGTCTCCTACGAGCAGTACTTC. Its translation is CSASEGVSYEQYF.

In its sample, this clonotype was seen a few times. The chain couples TRBV2 to TRBJ1-1, with 7 bases fitting TRBD1. V shed 4 bases, J shed 9 bases, and the junction held 8 bases outside the gene matches. Germline V CDR1 and CDR2: SNHLY, FYNNEI. There are 13 residues in the CDR3. CDR3 DNA: TGTGCCAGCAGTGGGGGACAGCCCTACAAAGCTTTCTTT. Protein: CASSGGQPYKAFF.

This chain uses TRBV4-1 with TRBJ2-7; perhaps TRBD2 as D (6 bases). Per the germline V gene, CDR1 is MGHRA and CDR2 is YSYEKL. The V end was cut by 1 base, the J end by 0 bases, with 13 bases between. The CDR3 contains 16 residues. CDR3 protein: CASSQARRDRSYEQYF. The CDR3 coding sequence is TGCGCCAGCAGCCAAGCGAGGAGGGACCGCTCCTACGAGCAGTACTTC.

This clonotype appeared a few times. The chain joins TRBV4-1 to TRBJ2-7; a weak D match, TRBD2 (5 bases). V was pared by 1 base and J by 5 bases, with 18 bases between. From germline, CDR1 is MGHRA and CDR2 YSYEKL. This CDR3 contains 16 residues. CDR3 in amino acids: CASSQVGRGSMNEQYF. The DNA of the CDR3 is TGCGCCAGCAGCCAAGTCGGGCGAGGGAGCATGAACGAGCAGTACTTC.

The chain has TRBV4-3 and TRBJ2-3; D perhaps matches TRBD1 (5 bases). The germline V gene encodes CDR1 LGHNA and CDR2 YSLEER. The CDR3 runs 15 residues. V was cut by 0 bases and J by 2 bases, with 9 bases left in between. As DNA, the CDR3 is TGCGCCAGCAGCCAAGAGGAGACAGTCACAGATACGCAGTATTTT. Translation gives CASSQEETVTDTQYF.

The chain carries TRBV20-1 and TRBJ2-4; D could derive from TRBD1 or TRBD2 (5 bases each). The CDR3 is 15 amino acids. Looked up from germline, CDR1 is DFQATT and CDR2 is SNEGSKA (reference sequence). Trimming left V 3 bases short and J 0 bases short, with 12 bases between. CDR3 region: CSASRVGVAKNIQYF. As DNA, the CDR3 is TGCAGTGCTAGCAGGGTGGGGGTAGCCAAAAACATTCAGTACTTC.